These 11 T cell receptor beta chains were sequenced from one sample in a study of shared clonotypes between healthy human individuals (TCRdb year 2020). The method was the immunoSEQ multiplex PCR assay. TCRdb mirrors the immuneACCESS table, restricted to in-frame sequences. Some clones are absent from its copies; in checked studies, under half trace to an unresolved V gene, and the reason for the others is unknown. The sample data list 650,000 to 800,000 clones, and 92% of these were observed just once. Approximately 24% of the sample goes to the ten largest clones. CD8 naive samples consisted of CD45RO-negative cells that were positively selected for CCR7, yielding a CD45RA+CCR7+ population without TemRA cells. The sample taken for sequencing was naive CD8+ T cells sorted from blood. This sample's cell subset or site label indicates: CD45RA+CCR7+. The receptors were sampled from a man in his thirties or forties in good health.

This chain connects TRBV5-1 to TRBJ1-1, with TRBD1 as a possible D gene (6 bases). Trimming pared 0 bases from V and 0 bases from J, leaving 9 bases between. Germline CDR1 is SGHRS and CDR2 is YFSETQ. CDR3 length equals 15 residues. The CDR3 DNA is TGCGCCAGCAGCTTGGACAGGGAGATGAACACTGAAGCTTTCTTT. Its protein product is CASSLDREMNTEAFF.

The J gene is TRBJ1-2, the V gene TRBV29-1, with D perhaps matching TRBD1 (5 bases). The CDR3 runs to 14 residues. Trimming cost V 5 bases and J 8 bases, with 21 bases left between them. Germline V CDR1 and CDR2: SQVTM, ANQGSEA. CDR3 protein: CSVSGTSLAGGYTF. DNA of the CDR3: TGCAGCGTTTCCGGGACGTCCCTAGCTGGGGGCTACACCTTC.

The J gene is TRBJ2-1, the V gene TRBV28, with TRBD1 as a possible D gene (7 bases). The germline V gene encodes CDR1 MDHEN and CDR2 SYDVKM. This CDR3 is built from 13 residues. Trimming shortened V by 8 bases and J by 4 bases, and 12 bases separated the two germline ends. In nucleotides, the CDR3 is TGTGCCAGCGGGGGGACAGAGTACAATGAGCAGTTCTTC. Amino acids: CASGGTEYNEQFF.

The chain combines TRBV27 with TRBJ2-1, with D uncertain. Between the trimmed V and J ends, which lost 5 bases and 8 bases, there was a span of 16 bases. Germline lookup yields CDR1 MNHEY and CDR2 SMNVEV (reference sequence). The CDR3 contains 14 residues. As DNA, the CDR3 is TGTGCCAGCAGTCCACAAGGTAATAGGGATGAGCAGTTCTTC. This codes for CASSPQGNRDEQFF.

The count of this clone is one. This sequence joins TRBV9 and TRBJ1-5; D not certain. CDR1 and CDR2 (germline): SGDLS, YYNGEE. This CDR3 is 14 amino acids long. V was trimmed by 2 bases and J by 4 bases, leaving 10 bases between them. The DNA for the CDR3 is TGTGCCAGCAGCGTCGGTTCAGATAATCAGCCCCAGCATTTT. This encodes CASSVGSDNQPQHF.

This chain connects TRBV25-1 to TRBJ2-7, with a tentative D call TRBD1 (5 bases). Trimming took 5 bases from V and 0 from J, leaving 8 bases between them. Looked up from germline, CDR1 is MGHDK and CDR2 is SYGVNS. The CDR3 consists of 13 residues. CDR3: CASSRGSSYEQYF. In DNA form, the CDR3 reads TGTGCCAGCAGTAGGGGATCCTCCTACGAGCAGTACTTC.

The chain recombines TRBV10-3 with TRBJ1-1; 7 positions agree with TRBD1. Trimming took 6 bases from V and 1 from J; bases not matched to a gene: 5. CDR1 is ENHRY, CDR2 SYGVKD, per germline. The CDR3 is 14 residues long. The CDR3 DNA sequence: TGTGCCATCAGAGTCAGGGGGGGGAACACTGAAGCTTTCTTT. It is translated as CAIRVRGGNTEAFF.

This clone was counted a single time. The V gene is TRBV30, the J gene TRBJ2-1, with D possibly TRBD2 on 6 matching bases. The V gene lost 6 bases and the J gene lost 1 base, with 19 bases spanning the gap. Germline CDR1 GTSNPN, CDR2 SVGIG (reference sequence). There are 16 residues in the CDR3. The CDR3 loop reads CACQSGIAVSYNEQFF. The CDR3, as DNA: TGTGCCTGCCAAAGCGGTATAGCGGTTTCCTACAATGAGCAGTTCTTC.

This clone was counted once. The chain employs TRBV19 and TRBJ2-7; 8 bases map to TRBD2. The CDR3 is 16 amino acids. The V gene's germline CDR1 is LNHDA and CDR2 SQIVND (reference sequence). V lost 3 bases to trimming and J lost 3 bases; unmatched junction nucleotides: 10. DNA for the CDR3: TGTGCCAGTAGTATGTCGGCTAGCGGGCCCATCTACGAGCAGTACTTC. This codes for CASSMSASGPIYEQYF.

V usage is TRBV29-1 and J usage is TRBJ2-5, with 7 nucleotides matching TRBD1. The J segment lost 2 bases and the V segment lost 7 bases, leaving 4 bases of the junction unmatched. This CDR3 has 12 residues. Germline V gene lookup returns CDR1 SQVTM and CDR2 ANQGSEA. Written as DNA, the CDR3 is TGCAGCGCTGGGACAGATCAAGAGACCCAGTACTTC. Translating it yields CSAGTDQETQYF.

This chain joins TRBV4-1 and TRBJ2-3; weak D call: TRBD2 (5 bases). The CDR3 extends over 14 amino acids. V shed 1 base and J shed 4 bases, with 9 bases lying between them. CDR1 is MGHRA and CDR2 is YSYEKL in the germline V gene. The CDR3, as DNA: TGCGCCAGCAGCCAAGGGATACTAGCAGATACGCAGTATTTT. Translating gives CASSQGILADTQYF.